One and the same sample provided the 10 T cell receptor beta chains below, sequenced in a study of T cell responses to AZD1222 COVID-19 vaccine (dated by TCRdb to the early 2020s). Read against the paper, the sample's time point label means: about 28 days (+/-7) after the second vaccine dose. The method was the immunoSEQ multiplex PCR assay. In TCRdb, the immuneACCESS table is reduced to in-frame sequences with V and J assigned. These tables do not hold every clone; where another copy was compared, an unresolved V gene accounts for under half, and the others remain unexplained. This sample has more than 80,000 clones in its table, and 70% to 90% of those were observed once. The ten largest clonotypes hold 3.4% of the sample. Sequencing used peripheral blood, obtained 28 days after the second AZD1222 dose. The source is an adult who received the AZD1222 COVID-19 vaccine.

J is TRBJ2-4 and V is TRBV19; D unresolved. V was cut by 3 bases and J by 8 bases, with 14 bases left in between. Germline V gene data show CDR1 as LNHDA and CDR2 as SQIVND (reference sequence). CDR3 length equals 14 residues. The CDR3 nucleotides read TGTGCCAGTAGTATCTTCTCCTCATCCGACATTCAGTACTTC. Amino acid sequence: CASSIFSSSDIQYF.

This clone was counted between two and nine times. This chain joins TRBV6-5 and TRBJ2-7, with a weak D call TRBD2 (5 bases). Germline V gene data show CDR1 as MNHEY and CDR2 as SVGAGI. This CDR3 has 15 amino acids. V was cut by 4 bases and J by 5 bases, with 18 bases left in between. The CDR3 DNA is TGTGCCAGCAGTTCATTCCGCTCCGACGGGGACGAGCAGTACTTC. Protein product: CASSSFRSDGDEQYF.

This chain joins TRBV7-9 and TRBJ2-7; D might be TRBD2 (6 bases). The germline V gene has CDR1 SEHNR and CDR2 FQNEAQ (reference sequence). The V and J ends lost 4 bases and 2 bases respectively, with 12 bases between them. This CDR3 has 14 residues. The CDR3 loop reads CASSYHGGAYEQYF. CDR3 nucleotides: TGTGCCAGCAGCTACCACGGGGGAGCCTACGAGCAGTACTTC. The variable domain in full, with the rest retrieved from reference TRBV7-9 and TRBJ2-7, is DTGVSQNPRHKITKRGQNVTFRCDPISEHNRLYWYRQTLGQGPEFLTYFQNEAQLEKSRLLSDRFSAERPKGSFSTLEIQRTEQGDSAMYLCASSYHGGAYEQYFGPGTRLTVT.

This clone was found once. This chain uses TRBV4-2 with TRBJ2-7; 11 bases agree with TRBD2. Unmatched junction bases numbered 5, after V lost 3 bases and J lost 4 bases. The germline gives CDR1 LGHNA, CDR2 YNFKEQ. The CDR3 is 15 residues long. The CDR3 nucleotides are TGTGCCAGCAGCCAGGCCACTAGCGGGGGTTACGAGCAGTACTTC. Translating gives CASSQATSGGYEQYF.

The gene calls are TRBV27 and TRBJ1-6, with unresolved D. Germline CDR1 and CDR2: MNHEY and SMNVEV (reference sequence). CDR3 length: 18 residues. V was shortened by 4 bases and J by 0 bases, with 16 bases between the two germline ends. The CDR3 DNA is TGTGCCAGCAGTTCGGGGTCACAGCCGAGCTCCTATAATTCACCCCTCCACTTT. It translates to CASSSGSQPSSYNSPLHF.

The chain couples TRBV4-3 to TRBJ1-1; tentatively, D is TRBD1 (5 bases). The germline V gene encodes CDR1 LGHNA and CDR2 YSLEER. V gave up 0 bases and J gave up 4 bases, with 9 bases separating them. CDR3 length: 14 residues. The chain's CDR3 is CASSQEPGVTEAFF. As DNA, the CDR3 is TGCGCCAGCAGCCAAGAGCCGGGGGTCACTGAAGCTTTCTTT.

The chain couples TRBV2 to TRBJ2-2; D ambiguous. The CDR3 has 14 residues. CDR1 and CDR2 from the germline V gene are SNHLY and FYNNEI. The V and J ends lost 7 bases and 1 base respectively, with 10 bases between them. CDR3 sequence: CASTVTGNTGELFF. The CDR3, as DNA: TGTGCCAGCACCGTAACGGGGAACACCGGGGAGCTGTTTTTT.

This clone has just a few counts. This sample also contains other DNA sequences that code for the same CDR3. The chain combines TRBV6-6 with TRBJ2-7; D call uncertain. The V end was cut by 2 bases, the J end by 5 bases, with 7 bases between. CDR3 length: 12 amino acids. From germline, CDR1 is MNHNY and CDR2 SVGAGI (reference sequence). The CDR3 spells CASSYRRDEQYF. The DNA of the CDR3 is TGTGCCAGCAGTTACAGAAGGGACGAGCAGTACTTC.

The rearrangement joins TRBV15 to TRBJ2-7, with 7 bases that match TRBD1. This CDR3 is built from 15 residues. Losses at the gene ends were 4 bases for V and 1 base for J; bases not matched to a gene: 7. Germline V lookup: CDR1 LNHNV, CDR2 YYDKDF (reference sequence). This CDR3 is CATSTTWTGSYEQYF. The CDR3, as DNA: TGTGCCACCAGCACCACCTGGACAGGATCCTACGAGCAGTACTTC.

This clone was counted between two and nine times. This sequence joins TRBV2 and TRBJ1-2; perhaps TRBD1 as D (6 bases). The CDR3 length is 14 residues. The germline gives CDR1 SNHLY, CDR2 FYNNEI. The germline V and J ends were trimmed by 6 bases and 3 bases, with 14 bases remaining between them. The CDR3 loop reads CASSRQAIDYGYTF. The CDR3 coding sequence is TGTGCCAGCAGCCGACAGGCGATTGACTATGGCTACACCTTC.